This T cell receptor beta chain is from a study of blood T cells in healthy people across ages. A second PCR of roughly 7 to 11 cycles used a sample-barcoded 5' primer and a J-beta primer mix. One entry per CDR3 protein results from TCRdb running MiXCR on the 5' RACE reads. The repertoire holds roughly 1.6 million distinct CDR3 sequences, about 31% seen once, with approximately 11% in the top ten. The source is a woman aged 25 to 39 in good health. Source material: blood.

The chain's CDR3 is CASRGRPYGLAGAGETQYF. The CDR3 DNA is TGTGCCAGCAGGGGGAGACCCTACGGACTAGCGGGGGCCGGAGAGACCCAGTACTTC. The chain joins TRBV2 to TRBJ2-5, with 13 bases matching TRBD2. J was trimmed by 4 bases and V by 6 bases; bases with no gene match: 17. The length of the CDR3 is 19 residues. Germline CDR1 reads SNHLY; CDR2 reads FYNNEI.